This section outlines one T cell receptor (beta chain) sequence together with its context. Its matching antigen is unknown. The germline CDR1 and CDR2 sequences are SQVTM and ANQGSEA. The CDR3 contains 13 residues. Trimming removed 6 bases at V and 0 bases at J, with 10 bases between. Treatment of the sample: oral pan-JAK inhibitor, 5-10 mg twice daily. Sorting from PBMCs produced CD4+ and CD8+ T cells. The data were obtained in a study of CD8+ T cells in alopecia areata. Regarding the study as a whole: Numerous clones, expanded in lesions, remained in scalp and blood during tofacitinib. Normal skin contains resident alphabeta T cells, and these are also sequenced in scalp samples. Under tofacitinib, fewer expanded CD8+ clones appeared among the top 100 scalp clones.

Investigators isolated RNA and reverse transcribed it into cDNA to act as the sequencing template. Data came from immunoSEQ multiplex PCR; TCRdb stores just in-frame clones and leaves some out. Among 150,000 to 200,000 clones, approximately 61% were seen once, and the ten largest hold over 0.9%. The specimen was CD4+ T cells sorted from blood, collected at week 24, from a patient treated with tofacitinib. The receptor comes from a human donor with alopecia areata. V gene TRBV29-1 combines with J gene TRBJ2-3, with D perhaps TRBD1 (5 bases). CDR3 protein: CSVVKGSTDTQYF. The CDR3 nucleotides are TGCAGCGTCGTAAAGGGGAGCACAGATACGCAGTATTTT.